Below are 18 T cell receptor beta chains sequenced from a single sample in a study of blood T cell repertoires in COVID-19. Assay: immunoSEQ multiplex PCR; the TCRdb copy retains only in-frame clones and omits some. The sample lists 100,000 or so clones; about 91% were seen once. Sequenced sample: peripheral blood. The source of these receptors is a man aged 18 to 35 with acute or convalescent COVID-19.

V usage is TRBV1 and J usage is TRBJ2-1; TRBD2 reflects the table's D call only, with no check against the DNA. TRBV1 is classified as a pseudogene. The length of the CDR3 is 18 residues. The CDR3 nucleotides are TGCACCAGCAGCCAAGTTTTAGCGGGGGGCTCAGATTGCAATGAGCAGTTCTTC. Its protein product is CTSSQVLAGGSDCNEQFF.

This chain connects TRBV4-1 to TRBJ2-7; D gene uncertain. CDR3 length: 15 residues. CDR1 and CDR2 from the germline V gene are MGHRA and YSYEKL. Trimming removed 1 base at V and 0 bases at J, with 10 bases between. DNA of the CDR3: TGCGCCAGCAGCCAAGTGACTTTAAGCTCCTACGAGCAGTACTTC. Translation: CASSQVTLSSYEQYF.

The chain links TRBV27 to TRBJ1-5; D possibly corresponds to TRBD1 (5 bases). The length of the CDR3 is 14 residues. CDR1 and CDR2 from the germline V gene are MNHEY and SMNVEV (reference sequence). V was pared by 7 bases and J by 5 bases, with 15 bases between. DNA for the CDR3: TGTGCCAGCACAAGGGGTGGGTTAGATCAGCCCCAGCATTTT. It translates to CASTRGGLDQPQHF.

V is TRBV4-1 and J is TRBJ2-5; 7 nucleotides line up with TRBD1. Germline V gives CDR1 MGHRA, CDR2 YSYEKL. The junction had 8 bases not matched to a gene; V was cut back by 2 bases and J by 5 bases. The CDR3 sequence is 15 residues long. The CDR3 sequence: CASSQSGGLEETQYF. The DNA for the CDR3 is TGCGCCAGCAGCCAATCAGGGGGATTGGAGGAGACCCAGTACTTC.

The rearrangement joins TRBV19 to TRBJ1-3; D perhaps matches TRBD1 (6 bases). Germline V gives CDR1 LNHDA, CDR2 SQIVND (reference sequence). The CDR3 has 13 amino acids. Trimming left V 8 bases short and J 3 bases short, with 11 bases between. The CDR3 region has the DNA TGTGCCAGTCTTCGGGACATTGGAAACACCATATATTTT. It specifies CASLRDIGNTIYF.

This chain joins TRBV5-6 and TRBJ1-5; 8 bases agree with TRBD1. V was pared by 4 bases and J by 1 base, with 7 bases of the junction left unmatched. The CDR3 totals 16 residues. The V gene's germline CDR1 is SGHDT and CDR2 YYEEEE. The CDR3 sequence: CASSRRQGISNQPQHF. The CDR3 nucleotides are TGTGCCAGCAGCCGACGACAGGGGATCAGCAATCAGCCCCAGCATTTT. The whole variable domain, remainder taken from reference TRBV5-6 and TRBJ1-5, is DAGVTQSPTHLIKTRGQQVTLRCSPKSGHDTVSWYQQALGQGPQFIFQYYEEEERQRGNFPDRFSGHQFPNYSSELNVNALLLGDSALYLCASSRRQGISNQPQHFGDGTRLSIL.

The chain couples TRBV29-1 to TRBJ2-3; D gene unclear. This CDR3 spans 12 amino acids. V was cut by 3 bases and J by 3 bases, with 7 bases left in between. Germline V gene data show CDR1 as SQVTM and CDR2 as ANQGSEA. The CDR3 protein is CSVDDGTDTQYF. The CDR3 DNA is TGCAGCGTTGATGACGGGACAGATACGCAGTATTTT.

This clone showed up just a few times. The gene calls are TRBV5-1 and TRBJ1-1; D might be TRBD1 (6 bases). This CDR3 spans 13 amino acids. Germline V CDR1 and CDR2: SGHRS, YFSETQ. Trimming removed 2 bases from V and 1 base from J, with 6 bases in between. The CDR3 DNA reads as TGCGCCAGCAGCTTAGGGGGGAACACTGAAGCTTTCTTT. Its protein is CASSLGGNTEAFF.

The CDR3 coding sequence is TGTGCCATCAGTGCCTCTCCTGCGACAGGGGATTATGGCTACACCTTC. It is translated as CAISASPATGDYGYTF. The chain joins TRBV10-3 to TRBJ1-2; 8 positions agree with TRBD1. Germline V gene data show CDR1 as ENHRY and CDR2 as SYGVKD. The CDR3 has 16 residues. The J segment lost 5 bases and the V segment lost 4 bases, leaving 12 bases of the junction unmatched.

DNA of the CDR3: TGTGCCAGCAGACCCGACCGACTGAACGAAGCTTTCTTT. Residues: CASRPDRLNEAFF. This rearrangement joins TRBV6-5 to TRBJ1-1; D gene ambiguous. CDR1 is MNHEY, CDR2 SVGAGI, per germline. With 6 bases removed from V and 8 bases from J, the gap between germline ends came to 16 bases. The CDR3 extends over 13 amino acids.

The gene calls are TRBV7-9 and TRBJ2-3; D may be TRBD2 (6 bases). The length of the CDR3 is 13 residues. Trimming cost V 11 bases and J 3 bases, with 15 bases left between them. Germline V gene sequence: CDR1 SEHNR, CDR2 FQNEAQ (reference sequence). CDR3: CAVGGVGTDTQYF. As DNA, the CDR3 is TGTGCCGTGGGGGGAGTTGGGACAGATACGCAGTATTTT.

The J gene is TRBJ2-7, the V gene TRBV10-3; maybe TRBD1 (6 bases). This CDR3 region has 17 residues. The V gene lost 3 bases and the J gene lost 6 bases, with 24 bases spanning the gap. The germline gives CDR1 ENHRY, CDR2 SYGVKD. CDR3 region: CAISEELGAGVYGEQYF. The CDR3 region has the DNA TGTGCCATCAGTGAAGAATTAGGGGCAGGGGTGTACGGCGAGCAGTACTTC.

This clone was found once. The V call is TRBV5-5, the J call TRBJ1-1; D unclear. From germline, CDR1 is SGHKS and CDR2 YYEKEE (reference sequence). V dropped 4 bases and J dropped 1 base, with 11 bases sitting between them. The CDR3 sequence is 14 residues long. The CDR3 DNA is TGTGCCAGCAGCGTCTACTCTGGGAACACTGAAGCTTTCTTT. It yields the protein CASSVYSGNTEAFF.

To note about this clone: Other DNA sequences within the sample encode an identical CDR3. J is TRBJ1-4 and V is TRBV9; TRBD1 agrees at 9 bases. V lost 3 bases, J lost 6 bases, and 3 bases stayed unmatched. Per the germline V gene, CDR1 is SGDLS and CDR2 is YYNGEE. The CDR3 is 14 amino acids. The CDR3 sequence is CASSAGQGYEKLFF. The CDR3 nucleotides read TGTGCCAGCAGCGCGGGACAGGGATATGAAAAACTGTTTTTT.

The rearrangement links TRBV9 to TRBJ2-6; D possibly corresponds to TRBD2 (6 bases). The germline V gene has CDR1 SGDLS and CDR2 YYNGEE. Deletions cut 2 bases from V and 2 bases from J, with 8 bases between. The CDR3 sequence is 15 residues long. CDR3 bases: TGTGCCAGCAGCGTGGGGGGTGCTGGGGCCAACGTCCTGACTTTC. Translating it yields CASSVGGAGANVLTF.

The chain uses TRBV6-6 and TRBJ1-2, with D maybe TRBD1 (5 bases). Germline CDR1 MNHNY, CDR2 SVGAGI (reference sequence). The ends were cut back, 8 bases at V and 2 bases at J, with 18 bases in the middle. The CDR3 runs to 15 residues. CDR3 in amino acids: CASVSGDSRNYGYTF. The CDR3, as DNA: TGTGCCAGCGTCTCAGGAGACAGTAGAAACTATGGCTACACCTTC.

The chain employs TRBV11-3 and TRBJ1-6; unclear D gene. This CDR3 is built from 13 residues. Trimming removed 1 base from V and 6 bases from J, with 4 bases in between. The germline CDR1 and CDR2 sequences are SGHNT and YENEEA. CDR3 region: CASSLGPNSPLHF. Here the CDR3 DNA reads TGTGCCAGCAGCTTAGGGCCTAATTCACCCCTCCACTTT.

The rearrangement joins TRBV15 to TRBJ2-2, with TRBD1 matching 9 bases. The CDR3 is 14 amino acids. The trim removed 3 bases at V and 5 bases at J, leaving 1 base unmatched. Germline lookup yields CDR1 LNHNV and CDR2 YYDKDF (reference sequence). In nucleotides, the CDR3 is TGTGCCACCAGCAGCGGGACAGGGACCGGGGAGCTGTTTTTT. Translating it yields CATSSGTGTGELFF.